This T cell receptor beta chain appears in the sequencing data of a study of cytomegalovirus exposure and HLA in healthy donors. General study results and limits: Cytomegalovirus association was assigned to 150 to 200 TCR beta chains. The productive fraction for most TCR beta V segments was about 87% or about 30% in an earlier analysis.

13 Jbeta primers and 60 Vbeta primers were used for the PCR. The authors' processing: Later work found around 72 million unique TCR beta chains, with 9.5 million to 12 million shared. Assay: immunoSEQ multiplex PCR; the TCRdb copy retains only in-frame clones and omits some. V, J and clone size are taken as reported in that table, and D and trimming were inferred from the DNA itself. The data hold 150,000 to 200,000 clones, with roughly 78% observed a single time. These donors counted as nominally healthy when sampled, but unrecorded immune exposures were likely. The table lists this clone with a count of one. Antigen unknown. Sequencing input: PBMCs. The TCR originated in a woman aged 40 to 55 in good health and CMV-seronegative.

The CDR3 spells CASSLNLLPGTGDNEQFF. The DNA for the CDR3 is TGCGCCAGCAGCTTGAATTTGTTACCCGGGACAGGGGACAATGAGCAGTTCTTC. The genes are TRBV5-1 and TRBJ2-1; 10 nucleotides agree with TRBD1. Germline lookup yields CDR1 SGHRS and CDR2 YFSETQ. Unmatched junction bases numbered 12, after V lost 1 base and J lost 5 bases. CDR3 length: 18 amino acids.